One T cell receptor beta chain is described in this entry. This record comes from a study of T cell changes during pregnancy in multiple sclerosis. Sequenced by immunoSEQ multiplex PCR; TCRdb stores in-frame clones only, minus some. The sample has about 38,000 clones; about 90% are singletons. V lost 5 bases, J lost 2 bases, and 15 bases lay in between. Germline V gene data show CDR1 as KGHSH and CDR2 as LQKENI. CDR3 length equals 15 residues. The rearrangement links TRBV18 to TRBJ2-5; the D gene is possibly TRBD2 (5 bases). The sequenced sample was CD4+ T cells from peripheral blood mononuclear cells, obtained in the second trimester of pregnancy. This TCR was recovered from a female donor with multiple sclerosis, enrolled in a pregnancy study. The CDR3 loop is CASSSGRPGQETQYF. In DNA, the CDR3 is TGTGCCAGCTCATCGGGGAGACCTGGACAAGAGACCCAGTACTTC.